This T cell receptor beta chain was sequenced for a study of Graves' ophthalmopathy and Graves' hyperthyroidism (dated by TCRdb to 2016 to 2019). Study-level background: Peripheral blood was collected before any treatment was given, at the time of initial diagnosis. To explore V-J signatures that separate ophthalmopathy from hyperthyroidism, a discovery set of more than 95 patients was enrolled, consisting of approximately 44 with ophthalmopathy and approximately 60 with stable hyperthyroidism. In roughly six hyperthyroidism patients, the T-cell repertoires found in thyroid tissue were compared with those found in blood. The study used signatures of the TCR beta repertoire to tell Graves' ophthalmopathy apart from Graves' hyperthyroidism and to predict which patients would progress to ophthalmopathy. For independent validation, a separate cohort was made up of about 18 hyperthyroidism patients plus 17 patients who later progressed from hyperthyroidism to ophthalmopathy. In total, approximately 130 blood samples were TCR-sequenced: 43 ophthalmopathy, about 75 hyperthyroidism and 17 hyperthyroidism-to-ophthalmopathy patients. After sampling, hyperthyroidism patients received methimazole starting at 30 mg daily, and ophthalmopathy patients received high-dose intravenous methylprednisolone. The 95 to 100 discovery patients were divided at random into training and test sets in a 7:3 ratio. What the work shows at the level of the full study, not this receptor alone: The 13-signature model separated ophthalmopathy from stable hyperthyroidism with approximately 90% sensitivity and 81% to 82% specificity in cross-validation, and 80%/75% in the test set. No statistical method was used to predetermine the sample size, and group allocation was not hidden from the investigators. In validation, the model predicted ophthalmopathy progression with more than 55% sensitivity and around 72% specificity; some 13 predicted patients were CT-confirmed with GO in a median of approximately 6.5 months. Among expanded thyroid clonotypes with frequency above 0.001, most also showed up in blood, which suggests that blood repertoires may reflect the thyroid immune response.

Hyperthyroidism was considered stable if no progression to ophthalmopathy occurred within 18 months of follow-up. Hyperthyroidism patients were newly diagnosed, with disease duration under 2 months, and aged 18 to 65 years. Anyone with other autoimmune diseases, uncontrolled infections, pregnancy or lactation was excluded from the study. Clinical symptoms, serum thyroxine, TRAb, thyroid ultrasound and orbital computed tomography were used for diagnosis. Using Ficoll-Paque density gradient centrifugation, PBMCs were isolated from roughly 9.2 ml of fresh peripheral blood. Total RNA was extracted with Trizol reagent and quality-checked on an Agilent 2100 Bioanalyzer. CDR1 and CDR2 are drawn from the germline V gene (reference sequence): LNHNV, YYDKDF. The CDR3 holds 15 amino acids from the cysteine to the phenylalanine. The kept DNA is CDR3 alone, 45 bases in frame from the first base. TCR beta CDR3 regions were amplified from RNA transcripts for repertoire sequencing. The first round was an RT-PCR using HTBI primers with the Qiagen OneStep RT-PCR kit, and this first round was followed by a second-round multiplex PCR, then size selection and purification. Libraries were sequenced paired-end with 100 bp reads on an Illumina HiSeq2000. On the authors' methods: Reads were processed with SOAPnuke, discarding reads with adapters, uncalled bases, mean Phred below 15, or no exact constant-primer or identifier match. COPE v1.2.5 was used to merge high-quality paired reads. Each unique nucleotide sequence was treated as a clonotype, and MiTCR v1.1 was used to align the clonotypes to the IMGT TRB V, D and J references. The analysis was limited to V-J combinations with a frequency above 0.0001, which together covered about 99% of the repertoires. For each V-J combination, a TCR clonal expansion and chaos score was defined as F50 clonal expansion divided by the chaos observed in the TCRdist matrix. Welch's t-statistics and random forest were used to reduce features to approximately 13 V-J combinations, which were fed into a naive Bayes classifier. The Morisita-Horn index was used to measure how similar the thyroid and blood repertoires were. TCRdb ran its own pipeline on the public reads, namely fastp trimming at Q25 and MiXCR clone calling, and kept in-frame beta chains. Rows with a matching CDR3 protein are joined into one entry that keeps the most common DNA and genes. In this record, the V and J calls reflect TCRdb's handling and not the investigators' own analysis. Within this sample are under 800,000 distinct CDR3 sequences, with 20% to 25% of them counted one time only. Approximately 6.9% of the sample is taken by the ten largest.

Only a few counts were recorded for this clonotype. This clone's antigen is unknown. Just one base apart from a much larger clone, this may be a read error. This TCR derives from a woman younger than 35 with stable Graves' hyperthyroidism. Some clones in this sample may be carry-over from other donors' samples. Donor details come from another sample of the same person, matched by shared clones. This receptor chain uses TRBV15 and TRBJ2-2, with TRBD2 as a weak D call on 5 bases. The sample taken for sequencing was peripheral blood. The CDR3 corresponds to CATSRVGRNTGELLF. Read as DNA, the sequence is TGTGCCACCAGCAGAGTAGGAAGGAACACCGGGGAGCTGTTGTTT.